This is a list of T cell receptor beta chains from one sample in a study of T cell responses to AZD1222 COVID-19 vaccine. Assay used: immunoSEQ multiplex PCR; TCRdb lists only in-frame clones, some missing. The table lists more than 110,000 clones, approximately 85% of them singletons, with around 8% in the top ten. Sequenced here: peripheral blood, sampled on day 0 of AZD1222 vaccination. The receptors here all came from an adult in good health. The CDR3 runs from the conserved cysteine through the conserved F or W. A D gene is named only where the DNA matches it firmly. The size entry is marked missing in some rows and otherwise reads once, few, many or a size class.

V gene	J gene	D gene	clone size	CDR3 DNA	CDR3 protein
TRBV3-1/TRBV3-2	TRBJ2-3	TRBD2	few	TGTGCCAGCAGCCGGACTAGCGGGGGGGCCGCAGATACGCAGTATTTT	CASSRTSGGAADTQYF
TRBV10-2	TRBJ2-2	TRBD2	.	TGCGCCAGCATACTAGCGGGGGGACTCACCGGGGAGCTGTTTTTT	CASILAGGLTGELFF
TRBV30	TRBJ2-7	.	.	TGTGCCTGGAGCGCGGGGCTAGCCTCCTACGAGCAGTACTTC	CAWSAGLASYEQYF
TRBV4-1	TRBJ1-5	TRBD1	.	TGCGCCAGCAGCCAAGACCTCAGGGGGGGTATGGGAAATCAGCCCCAGCATTTT	CASSQDLRGGMGNQPQHF
TRBV5-1	TRBJ2-5	TRBD1	.	TGCGCCAGCAGCCCGCCCGGGACAGCAGAGACCCAGTACTTC	CASSPPGTAETQYF
TRBV7-2	TRBJ1-4	.	.	TGTGCCAGCAGCTTTGAGCGGGAGGCCGTTAATGAAAAACTGTTTTTT	CASSFEREAVNEKLFF
TRBV7-6	TRBJ2-2	.	.	TGTGCCAGCAGCTTAGCGCGATTGGATCAATGGGCCGGGGAGCTGTTTTTT	CASSLARLDQWAGELFF
TRBV19	TRBJ2-7	.	.	TGTGCCAGCCAACAGGGATTATCGTCCTACGAGCAGTACTTC	CASQQGLSSYEQYF
TRBV18	TRBJ1-4	.	.	TGTGCCAGCTCAGCAGCTGCAACTAATGAAAAACTGTTTTTT	CASSAAATNEKLFF
TRBV15	TRBJ2-7	TRBD1	.	TGTGCCACCAGCAGAGAGGGGGGGACAGGGGTTTACGAGCAGTACTTC	CATSREGGTGVYEQYF
TRBV3-1/TRBV3-2	TRBJ2-1	.	.	TGTGCCAGCAGCCAAGACTTGAGCCCCTACAATGAGCAGTTCTTC	CASSQDLSPYNEQFF
TRBV18	TRBJ1-5	.	.	TGTGCCAGCTCAAAGGCCGGGACAAATAGCAATCAGCCCCAGCATTTT	CASSKAGTNSNQPQHF
TRBV10-2	TRBJ2-5	.	.	TGCGCCAGCAGGATCTCGGACGTGGGGCAGGAGACCCAGTACTTC	CASRISDVGQETQYF
TRBV9	TRBJ2-1	TRBD2	.	TGTGCCAGCAGCGCTTACACTAGCGGGAGGAATGAGCAGTTCTTC	CASSAYTSGRNEQFF
TRBV5-1	TRBJ2-7	.	.	TGCGCCAGCAGCCGTAAGCGGGACGAGCAGTACTTC	CASSRKRDEQYF
TRBV10-3	TRBJ2-1	TRBD2	.	TGTGCCATACAGGATGGTAGCGGGGACTACAATGAGCAGTTCTTC	CAIQDGSGDYNEQFF
TRBV21-1	TRBJ2-3	.	.	TGTGCCAGCGTGGGCAAAACGCAGTATTTT	CASVGKTQYF
TRBV3-1/TRBV3-2	TRBJ2-3	TRBD2	.	TGTGCCAGCAGCTCGACTAGCGGGAGGGCCAGAGATACGCAGTATTTT	CASSSTSGRARDTQYF
TRBV6-6	TRBJ1-5	.	once	TGTGCCAGCAGCCCCGGGGGCGAGGGTCAGCCCCAGCATTTT	CASSPGGEGQPQHF
TRBV12-5	TRBJ2-3	.	.	TGTGCTAGTGGTTTGATCTCTGGGGAGACAGATACGCAGTATTTT	CASGLISGETDTQYF
TRBV2	TRBJ2-5	TRBD2	.	TGTGCCAGCAGTGATGGGAGGGGAGAGACCCAGTACTTC	CASSDGRGETQYF
TRBV6-5	TRBJ2-7	TRBD1	.	TGTGCCAGCAAATACGCGGCACAGGGGTCCTACGAGCAGTACTTC	CASKYAAQGSYEQYF
TRBV5-1	TRBJ2-2	.	few	TGCGCCAGCAGCTTGGCCAGCGGCAGTAACACCGGGGAGCTGTTTTTT	CASSLASGSNTGELFF
TRBV29-1	TRBJ1-2	TRBD1	.	TGCAGCGTTGAAGGGGGGACAGGGGTAGTTGGCTACACCTTC	CSVEGGTGVVGYTF
TRBV5-6	TRBJ2-1	TRBD2	.	TGTGCCAGCAGCTCCGGCGGGAGTTACAATGAGCAGTTCTTC	CASSSGGSYNEQFF
TRBV7-9	TRBJ1-2	.	.	TGTGCCAGCAGCATGGACACGACTAACTATGGCTACACCTTC	CASSMDTTNYGYTF
TRBV1	TRBJ2-1	.	.	TGCACCAGCAGCCACACTCGCGGGGATGGGGATGAGCAGTTCTTC	CTSSHTRGDGDEQFF
TRBV28	TRBJ1-2	TRBD1	.	TGTGGCTGTCAGGGGGCCAACTATGGCTACACCTTC	CGCQGANYGYTF
TRBV11-2	TRBJ2-1	TRBD2	.	TGTGCCAGCAGCTCCCACAGCGGGGGCAAACCCAATGAGCAGTTCTTC	CASSSHSGGKPNEQFF
TRBV27	TRBJ1-6	.	.	TGTGCCAGCAGTTTACAGGGGTGGTCCTATAATTCACCCCTCCACTTT	CASSLQGWSYNSPLHF
TRBV3-1/TRBV3-2	TRBJ2-1	.	.	TGTGCCAGCAGCTTTTCCTACAATGAGCAGTTCTTC	CASSFSYNEQFF